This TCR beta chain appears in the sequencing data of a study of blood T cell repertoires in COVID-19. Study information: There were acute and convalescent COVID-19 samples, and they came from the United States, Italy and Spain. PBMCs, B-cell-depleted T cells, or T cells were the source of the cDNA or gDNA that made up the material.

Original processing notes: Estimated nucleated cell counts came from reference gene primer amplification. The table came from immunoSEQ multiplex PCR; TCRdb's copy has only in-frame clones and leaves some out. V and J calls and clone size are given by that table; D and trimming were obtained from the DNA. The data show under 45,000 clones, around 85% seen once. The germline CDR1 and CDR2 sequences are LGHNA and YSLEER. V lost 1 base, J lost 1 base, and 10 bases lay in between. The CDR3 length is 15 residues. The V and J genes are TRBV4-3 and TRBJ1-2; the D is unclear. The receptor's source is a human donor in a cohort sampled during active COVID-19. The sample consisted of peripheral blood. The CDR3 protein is CASSQAAGLNYGYTF. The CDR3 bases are TGCGCCAGCAGCCAAGCGGCAGGACTTAACTATGGCTACACCTTC.